Shown below are 4 T cell receptor beta chains from a single sample sequenced in a study of blood T cells in healthy people across ages. PCR was performed a second time for about 7 to 11 cycles using a sample-barcoded 5' primer and a J-beta primer mix. One entry per CDR3 protein results from TCRdb running MiXCR on the 5' RACE reads. Here the sample spans approximately 360,000 distinct CDR3 sequences, about half being singletons. Sequenced material: blood. The receptor source for this set is a man aged 60-69 years in good health.

The rearrangement uses TRBV2 and TRBJ2-1; 8 bases align to TRBD1. CDR3 length: 14 residues. The V gene end was trimmed by 4 bases and the J gene end by 8 bases; junction bases not matched to a gene: 7. Germline-derived CDR1 and CDR2 are SNHLY and FYNNEI. CDR3: CASSGGQGGDEQFF. The CDR3 region has the DNA TGTGCCAGCAGTGGAGGACAGGGAGGTGATGAGCAGTTCTTC.

The chain is built from TRBV20-1 and TRBJ1-4; TRBD1 is a possible D gene (6 bases). The V end lost 5 bases, the J end lost 7 bases, and 14 bases lay between the germline ends. CDR1 and CDR2 from the germline V gene are DFQATT and SNEGSKA (reference sequence). This CDR3 spans 13 amino acids. The CDR3 region has the DNA TGCAGTGCTGCGGACGGGGGGCTTGAAAAACTGTTTTTT. Its translation is CSAADGGLEKLFF.

The genes are TRBV29-1 and TRBJ1-2; D is ambiguous. V lost 7 bases to trimming and J lost 1 base, with 13 bases between them. There are 13 residues in the CDR3. Germline V CDR1 and CDR2: SQVTM, ANQGSEA. The CDR3, as DNA: TGCAGCGCCCGACCCACGGATAACTATGGCTACACCTTC. Translation gives CSARPTDNYGYTF. The whole variable domain, remainder taken from reference TRBV29-1 and TRBJ1-2, is SAVISQKPSRDICQRGTSLTIQCQVDSQVTMMFWYRQQPGQSLTLIATANQGSEATYESGFVIDKFPISRPNLTFSTLTVSNMSPEDSSIYLCSARPTDNYGYTFGSGTRLTVV.

The V call is TRBV29-1, the J call TRBJ2-1; TRBD1 aligns across 7 bases. Germline V gene sequence: CDR1 SQVTM, CDR2 ANQGSEA. The CDR3 runs 13 residues. Trimming removed 8 bases from V and 4 bases from J; junction bases left unmatched: 8. Here the CDR3 DNA reads TGCAGCCATTTGGGACAGAAGTACAATGAGCAGTTCTTC. This sequence encodes CSHLGQKYNEQFF.